A selection of T cell receptor beta chains follows, all from one sample in a study of control samples from healthy donors and cancer patients. Here immunoSEQ multiplex PCR was the method, and the copy in TCRdb shows in-frame clones only, minus some. Among 150,000 or so clones listed, 85% to 90% were seen once. Sequencing input: blood. These receptors came from a woman in her 30s in good health. Both conserved end residues are part of each CDR3. D genes are given only for firm matches. Rows give clone size only sometimes, using once, few, many, or a class for an expanded clone.

>TRBJ1-2|-|-|TRBV5-5
CASSLATGRNYGYTF
TGTGCCAGCAGCTTGGCTACAGGGAGAAACTATGGCTACACCTTC
>TRBJ1-2|-|-|TRBV28
CASSPGPVYGYTF
TGTGCCAGCAGTCCCGGCCCCGTCTATGGCTACACCTTC
>TRBJ2-5|-|-|TRBV13
CASSPRGGETQYF
TGTGCCAGCAGCCCCCGGGGTGGGGAGACCCAGTACTTC
>TRBJ2-5|-|few|TRBV19
CASSIADSAGETQYF
TGTGCCAGTAGTATAGCGGATTCCGCCGGGGAGACCCAGTACTTC
>TRBJ2-2|TRBD2|-|TRBV5-4
CASSEGLAGGAGELFF
TGTGCCAGCAGCGAAGGACTAGCGGGAGGGGCCGGGGAGCTGTTTTTT
>TRBJ2-1|TRBD2|once|TRBV20-1
CSASWVAGGPGHEQFF
TGCAGTGCTAGTTGGGTAGCGGGGGGCCCGGGGCATGAGCAGTTCTTC
>TRBJ2-7|TRBD1|-|TRBV4-1
CASSPRQGREQYF
TGCGCCAGCAGCCCCCGACAGGGGCGCGAGCAGTACTTC
>TRBJ2-5|-|-|TRBV9
CASSVASGIGETQYF
TGTGCCAGCAGCGTAGCTTCAGGGATAGGGGAGACCCAGTACTTC
>TRBJ1-4|-|few|TRBV7-9
CASSLVEKLFF
TGTGCCAGCAGCTTAGTTGAAAAACTGTTTTTT
>TRBJ2-7|-|few|TRBV12-3/TRBV12-4
CASSQGHPYEQYF
TGTGCCAGCAGTCAGGGCCACCCCTACGAGCAGTACTTC
>TRBJ1-4|TRBD1|-|TRBV7-9
CASSSRGRNEKLFF
TGTGCCAGCAGCTCCAGGGGGCGCAATGAAAAACTGTTTTTT
>TRBJ2-1|TRBD2|-|TRBV24-1
CATSEGPPGLEQFF
TGTGCCACCAGTGAAGGCCCGCCGGGACTAGAGCAGTTCTTC
>TRBJ2-7|-|-|TRBV15
CATSRAPSISYEQYF
TGTGCCACCAGCAGAGCACCTTCAATCTCCTACGAGCAGTACTTC
>TRBJ1-5|-|-|TRBV6-1
CASSEWERASNQPQHF
TGTGCCAGCAGTGAATGGGAAAGGGCAAGCAATCAGCCCCAGCATTTT
>TRBJ1-5|TRBD1|-|TRBV19
CASNSGTGGNQPQHF
TGTGCCAGTAATTCCGGGACAGGGGGGAATCAGCCCCAGCATTTT
>TRBJ1-3|TRBD1|-|TRBV10-1
CASTSRDRWRNTIYF
TGCGCCAGCACCAGCAGGGACAGGTGGAGAAACACCATATATTTT
>TRBJ2-2|TRBD2|-|TRBV9
CASSVTGGPTGELFF
TGTGCCAGCAGCGTTACGGGGGGGCCCACCGGGGAGCTGTTTTTT
>TRBJ2-7|TRBD2|-|TRBV18
CASSPGGGLYYEQYF
TGTGCCAGCTCACCAGGCGGGGGACTATACTACGAGCAGTACTTC
>TRBJ1-1|-|-|TRBV18
CASSPPGATEAFF
TGTGCCAGCTCACCACCAGGGGCGACTGAAGCTTTCTTT
>TRBJ1-5|-|-|TRBV5-1
CASSAQGGQPQHF
TGCGCCAGCAGCGCACAGGGAGGGCAGCCCCAGCATTTT
>TRBJ1-1|-|-|TRBV7-2
CASSFSGMTEAFF
TGTGCCAGCAGCTTTTCAGGGATGACTGAAGCTTTCTTT
>TRBJ1-2|-|-|TRBV9
CASSPGRLGNYGYTF
TGTGCCAGCAGCCCCGGGAGGTTGGGTAACTATGGCTACACCTTC
>TRBJ1-3|TRBD1|once|TRBV28
CASSRQPTGAADTIYF
TGTGCCAGCAGTCGCCAGCCAACAGGGGCCGCGGACACCATATATTTT
>TRBJ2-7|-|-|TRBV4-1
CASSQEVGPGSPYEQYF
TGCGCCAGCAGCCAAGAAGTTGGACCTGGATCACCCTACGAGCAGTACTTC
>TRBJ1-4|-|-|TRBV28
CASSPRTPTNEKLFF
TGTGCCAGCAGTCCCCGGACACCAACTAATGAAAAACTGTTTTTT
>TRBJ1-2|-|once|TRBV12-3/TRBV12-4
CASRLQGTYGYTF
TGTGCCAGCAGACTACAGGGCACCTATGGCTACACCTTC
>TRBJ2-3|TRBD1|once|TRBV27
CASSSRQGNADTQYF
TGTGCCAGCAGTTCTAGACAGGGCAACGCAGATACGCAGTATTTT
>TRBJ1-2|-|-|TRBV3-1/TRBV3-2
CASSQVRSPYGYTF
TGTGCCAGCAGCCAAGTAAGGAGCCCCTATGGCTACACCTTC
>TRBJ1-1|-|-|TRBV28
CASTPPGGGIKVAFF
TGTGCCAGCACACCACCGGGGGGAGGTATAAAAGTAGCTTTCTTT
>TRBJ2-7|-|-|TRBV27
CASSSRASYEQYF
TGTGCCAGCAGTTCCAGGGCTTCCTACGAGCAGTACTTC
>TRBJ1-1|-|-|TRBV30
CAWSLGRFEAFF
TGTGCCTGGAGTTTGGGACGTTTTGAAGCTTTCTTT
>TRBJ2-3|-|-|TRBV29-1
CSVEWRPGDTQYF
TGCAGCGTTGAGTGGAGGCCCGGAGATACGCAGTATTTT
>TRBJ2-7|-|-|TRBV5-1
CASSWATATRGSEQYF
TGCGCCAGCAGCTGGGCAACAGCGACCAGGGGTTCCGAGCAGTACTTC
>TRBJ2-1|TRBD1|-|TRBV5-1
CASSLARGLQNEQFF
TGCGCCAGCAGCCTAGCAAGGGGGCTGCAGAATGAACAGTTCTTC
>TRBJ1-2|-|-|TRBV7-9
CASSFRETLGYGYTF
TGTGCCAGCAGCTTTCGAGAAACGTTGGGCTATGGCTACACCTTC
>TRBJ1-5|-|-|TRBV18
CASSNLGDSNQPQHF
TGTGCCAGCTCGAACCTGGGCGATAGCAATCAGCCCCAGCATTTT
>TRBJ2-7|-|-|TRBV5-1
CASSLYAGQIEQYF
TGCGCCAGCAGCTTGTACGCTGGGCAGATCGAGCAGTACTTC
>TRBJ1-2|-|-|TRBV28
CASSRRDGYTF
TGTGCCAGCAGTCGACGAGATGGCTACACCTTC
>TRBJ1-2|-|-|TRBV25-1
CASSGYRGYTF
TGTGCCAGCAGTGGCTACCGTGGCTACACCTTC
>TRBJ1-1|TRBD1|once|TRBV28
CASSLQGGNTEAFF
TGTGCCAGCAGTTTACAGGGGGGAAACACTGAAGCTTTCTTT
>TRBJ1-2|TRBD1|-|TRBV4-2
CASSLTKGQPRVYTF
TGTGCCAGCAGCCTAACAAAGGGACAGCCCCGCGTCTACACCTTC
>TRBJ1-1|TRBD1|-|TRBV9
CASSTSSTGARAEAFF
TGTGCCAGCAGTACCTCTTCAACAGGGGCAAGAGCTGAAGCTTTCTTT
>TRBJ2-7|TRBD1|-|TRBV27
CASSLRDRGSYEQYF
TGTGCCAGCAGTTTACGGGACAGGGGTTCCTACGAGCAGTACTTC
>TRBJ1-2|-|-|TRBV27
CASSSGGHLGYGYTF
TGTGCCAGCAGTTCGGGCGGGCACTTAGGGTATGGCTACACCTTC
>TRBJ2-5|-|-|TRBV20-1
CSARHQETQYF
TGCAGTGCTAGGCACCAAGAGACCCAGTACTTC
>TRBJ2-7|TRBD1|-|TRBV25-1
CASSGDRHYEQYF
TGTGCCAGCAGTGGGGACAGGCACTACGAGCAGTACTTC